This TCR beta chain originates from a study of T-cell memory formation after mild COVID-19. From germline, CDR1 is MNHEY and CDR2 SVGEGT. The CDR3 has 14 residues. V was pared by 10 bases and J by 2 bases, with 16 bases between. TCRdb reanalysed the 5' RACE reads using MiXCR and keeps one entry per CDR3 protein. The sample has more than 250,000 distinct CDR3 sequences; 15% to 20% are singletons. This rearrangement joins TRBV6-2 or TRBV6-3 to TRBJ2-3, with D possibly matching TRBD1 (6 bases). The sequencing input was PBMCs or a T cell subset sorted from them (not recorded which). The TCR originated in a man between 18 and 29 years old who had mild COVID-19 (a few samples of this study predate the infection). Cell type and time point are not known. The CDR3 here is CATQGHQFTDTQYF. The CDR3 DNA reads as TGTGCCACCCAGGGACACCAGTTCACAGATACGCAGTATTTT.